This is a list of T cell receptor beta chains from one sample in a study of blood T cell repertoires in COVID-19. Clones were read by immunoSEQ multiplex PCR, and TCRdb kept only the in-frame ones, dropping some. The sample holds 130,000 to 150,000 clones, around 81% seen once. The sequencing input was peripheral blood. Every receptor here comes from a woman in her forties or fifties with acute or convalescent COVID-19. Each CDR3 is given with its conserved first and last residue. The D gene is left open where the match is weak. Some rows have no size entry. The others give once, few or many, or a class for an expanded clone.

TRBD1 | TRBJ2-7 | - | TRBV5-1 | CASSTGQARSYEQYF | TGCGCCAGCAGCACCGGACAGGCCCGCTCCTACGAGCAGTACTTC
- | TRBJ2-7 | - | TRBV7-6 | CASSHRARPYEQYF | TGTGCCAGCAGCCACAGGGCCAGACCCTACGAGCAGTACTTC
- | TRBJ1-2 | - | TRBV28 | CASSLKNSGYTF | TGTGCCAGCAGTTTAAAGAACAGTGGCTACACCTTC
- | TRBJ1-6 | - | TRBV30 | CAWSVLGGRSPLHF | TGTGCCTGGAGTGTACTAGGGGGTAGATCACCCCTCCACTTT
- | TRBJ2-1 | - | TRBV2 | CASKLALDYNEQFF | TGTGCCAGCAAACTAGCCCTGGACTACAATGAGCAGTTCTTC
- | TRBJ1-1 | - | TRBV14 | CASSQLQGNTEAFF | TGTGCCAGCAGCCAACTACAGGGGAACACTGAAGCTTTCTTT
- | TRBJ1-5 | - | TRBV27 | CASSLGQSSNQPQHF | TGTGCCAGCAGTTTAGGACAGTCTAGCAATCAGCCCCAGCATTTT
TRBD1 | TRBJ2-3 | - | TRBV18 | CASSRRQGATDTQYF | TGTGCCAGCTCCCGCAGACAGGGGGCTACAGATACGCAGTATTTT
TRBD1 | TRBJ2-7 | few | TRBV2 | CASNPRTGSKYF | TGTGCCAGCAATCCCAGGACAGGTTCGAAGTACTTC
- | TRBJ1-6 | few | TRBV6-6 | CASSYPQGGSPLHF | TGTGCCAGCAGTTACCCCCAAGGGGGTTCACCCCTCCACTTT
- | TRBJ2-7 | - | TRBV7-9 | CASSLTYEQYF | TGTGCCAGCAGCCTTACCTACGAGCAGTACTTC
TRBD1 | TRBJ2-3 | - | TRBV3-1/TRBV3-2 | CASRQGAPPDTQYF | TGTGCCAGCAGACAGGGGGCGCCCCCAGATACGCAGTATTTT
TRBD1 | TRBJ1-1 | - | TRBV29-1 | CSAALSGTDPTEAFF | TGCAGCGCCGCCCTATCCGGGACAGATCCCACTGAAGCTTTCTTT
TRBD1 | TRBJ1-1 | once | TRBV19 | CASTGGQGLWNTEAFF | TGTGCCAGTACAGGGGGGCAGGGTCTTTGGAACACTGAAGCTTTCTTT
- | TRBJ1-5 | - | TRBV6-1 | CASSEFASANQPQHF | TGTGCCAGCAGTGAATTTGCGAGCGCCAATCAGCCCCAGCATTTT
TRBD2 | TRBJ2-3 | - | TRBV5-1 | CASNPGGREQDTQYF | TGCGCCAGCAACCCGGGAGGCAGGGAGCAAGATACGCAGTATTTT
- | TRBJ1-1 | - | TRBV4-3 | CASSQEGPRGTEAFF | TGCGCCAGCAGCCAAGAAGGACCCAGGGGCACTGAAGCTTTCTTT
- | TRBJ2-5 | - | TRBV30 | CAWSGGGTQYF | TGTGCCTGGAGTGGCGGAGGGACCCAGTACTTC
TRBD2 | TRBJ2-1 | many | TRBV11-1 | CASSLQGSGGLFEQFF | TGTGCCAGCAGCCTCCAAGGTAGCGGGGGCCTATTCGAGCAGTTCTTC
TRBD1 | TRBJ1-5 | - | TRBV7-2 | CASSPGTGGSNQPQHF | TGTGCCAGCAGCCCGGGGACAGGGGGAAGCAATCAGCCCCAGCATTTT
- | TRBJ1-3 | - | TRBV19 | CASSAGWNTIYF | TGTGCCAGTAGTGCAGGGTGGAACACCATATATTTT
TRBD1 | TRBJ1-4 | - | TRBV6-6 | CASGLQGTLFF | TGTGCCAGCGGGCTACAGGGGACCCTGTTTTTT
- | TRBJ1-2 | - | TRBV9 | CASSVDPEGYGYTF | TGTGCCAGCAGCGTAGACCCGGAGGGATATGGCTACACCTTC
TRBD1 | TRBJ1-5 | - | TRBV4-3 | CASSQEGGQGNQPQHF | TGCGCCAGCAGCCAAGAAGGCGGACAGGGGAATCAGCCCCAGCATTTT
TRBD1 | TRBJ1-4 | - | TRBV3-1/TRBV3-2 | CASSQDEELGGSNEKLFF | TGTGCCAGCAGCCAAGACGAGGAGCTAGGGGGCTCTAATGAAAAACTGTTTTTT
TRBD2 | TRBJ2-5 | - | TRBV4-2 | CASSQEVGGRQETQYF | TGTGCCAGCAGCCAAGAAGTCGGCGGGAGGCAAGAGACCCAGTACTTC
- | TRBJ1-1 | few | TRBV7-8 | CASSLAPGQNTEAFF | TGTGCCAGCAGCTTAGCGCCCGGTCAGAACACTGAAGCTTTCTTT
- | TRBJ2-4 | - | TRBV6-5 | CASSTRQYLKNIQYF | TGTGCCAGCAGTACCCGACAGTACCTCAAAAACATTCAGTACTTC
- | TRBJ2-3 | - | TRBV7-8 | CASSPSDWNTDTQYF | TGTGCCAGCAGCCCGAGCGATTGGAACACAGATACGCAGTATTTT
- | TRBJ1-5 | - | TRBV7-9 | CASSAGFSNQPQHF | TGTGCCAGCAGCGCGGGGTTTAGCAATCAGCCCCAGCATTTT
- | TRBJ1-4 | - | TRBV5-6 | CASSVSGQGKLFF | TGTGCCAGCAGCGTCTCAGGTCAGGGAAAACTGTTTTTT